These 19 T cell receptor beta chains were sequenced from one sample in a study of T cells in Graves' hyperthyroidism and ophthalmopathy. The CDR3 regions of TCR beta were amplified from RNA transcripts. With the HTBI primer set, the TCR CDR3 went through a first round of RT-PCR. TCRdb analysed the multiplex PCR reads with MiXCR anew, one entry per CDR3 protein. Among about 260,000 distinct CDR3 sequences, about 17% were seen once, and the ten largest hold 25% to 30%. Sequencing was performed on blood. All receptors come from a woman between 18 and 29 years old with Graves' ophthalmopathy.

Many counts were recorded for this clonotype. V gene TRBV12-3 or TRBV12-4 combines with J gene TRBJ1-4; unclear D gene. The CDR3 is 14 residues long. V was pared by 8 bases and J by 8 bases, with 18 bases between. The CDR3 coding sequence is TGTGCCAGCCTCCAGGTAGTGCCGGGGGAAAAACTGTTTTTT. Translating gives CASLQVVPGEKLFF.

This clonotype has at least ten counts. V is TRBV2 and J is TRBJ1-1; a possible D gene is TRBD1 (6 bases). Germline V CDR1 and CDR2: SNHLY, FYNNEI. V shed 4 bases and J shed 4 bases, with 13 bases lying between them. The CDR3 spans 14 residues. The chain's CDR3 is CASSVDQGFTEAFF. CDR3 in DNA: TGTGCCAGCAGTGTCGATCAGGGGTTCACTGAAGCTTTCTTT. The variable domain in full, with the rest retrieved from reference TRBV2 and TRBJ1-1, is EPEVTQTPSHQVTQMGQEVILRCVPISNHLYFYWYRQILGQKVEFLVSFYNNEISEKSEIFDDQFSVERPDGSNFTLKIRSTKLEDSAMYFCASSVDQGFTEAFFGQGTRLTVV.

This clonotype was observed at least ten times. The chain couples TRBV19 to TRBJ1-5; no clear D. The CDR3 consists of 16 residues. Germline V CDR1 and CDR2: LNHDA, SQIVND (reference sequence). V lost 2 bases and J lost 3, with 14 bases in between. CDR3 sequence (DNA): TGTGCCAGTAGTATATCGGGTCTAACTAACAATCAGCCCCAGCATTTT. Protein: CASSISGLTNNQPQHF.

V and J are TRBV7-3 and TRBJ1-1, with TRBD1 matching 10 bases. Losses at the gene ends were 5 bases for V and 8 bases for J; bases not matched to a gene: 11. The CDR3 consists of 15 residues. The V gene's germline CDR1 is SGHTA and CDR2 FQGTGA. CDR3 DNA: TGTGCCAGCAGCCCAAGACAGGGGGCGGTAAGGGAAGCTTTCTTT. This sequence encodes CASSPRQGAVREAFF.

In its sample, this clonotype was seen many times. The chain uses TRBV5-1 and TRBJ2-3; 11 nucleotides line up with TRBD2. The CDR3 contains 16 residues. CDR1 SGHRS and CDR2 YFSETQ come from the germline V gene. Unmatched junction bases numbered 10, after V lost 4 bases and J lost 6 bases. DNA of the CDR3: TGCGCCAGCAGCATCCTAGCGGGGGGCGCCGCCGATACGCAGTATTTT. Residues: CASSILAGGAADTQYF.

The sample holds a few counts of this clonotype. Just one base apart from a much larger clone, this may be a read error. J is TRBJ1-2 and V is TRBV28, with a tentative D call TRBD1 (6 bases). Germline CDR1 reads MDHEN; CDR2 reads SYDVKM. The CDR3 runs to 13 residues. The ends were cut back, 2 bases at V and 7 bases at J, with 11 bases in the middle. DNA for the CDR3: TGTGCCAGCAGTTTAAACAGGGATGGTGGCTACACCTTC. Encoded protein: CASSLNRDGGYTF.

This clonotype has a count of ten or more. This chain links TRBV7-9 with TRBJ1-1; no definite D call. The CDR3 is 11 residues long. Germline assignment: CDR1 SEHNR and CDR2 FQNEAQ (reference sequence). Trimming stripped 4 bases from V and 8 bases from J, with 8 bases between. CDR3 nucleotides: TGTGCCAGCAGCTCCGCCCCGGAAGCTTTCTTT. It yields the protein CASSSAPEAFF.

This clonotype was counted ten times or more. The chain couples TRBV12-3 or TRBV12-4 to TRBJ2-4; 10 bases map to TRBD2. Trimming removed 4 bases from V and 0 bases from J; junction bases left unmatched: 12. The CDR3 covers 19 residues. CDR3 region: CASSSRLAGGSVAKNIQYF. The CDR3, as DNA: TGTGCCAGCAGTTCCCGACTAGCGGGCGGGAGTGTAGCCAAAAACATTCAGTACTTC.

This clonotype was detected ten times or more. The V call is TRBV20-1, the J call TRBJ2-7; possibly TRBD1 for D (5 bases). The V end lost 1 base, the J end lost 5 bases, and 15 bases lay between the germline ends. CDR3 length: 14 amino acids. The V gene's germline CDR1 is DFQATT and CDR2 SNEGSKA (reference sequence). The chain's CDR3 is CSARGGQGWDEQYF. CDR3 DNA sequence: TGCAGTGCTAGAGGAGGTCAGGGTTGGGACGAGCAGTACTTC.

This clonotype came up many times. This chain joins TRBV2 and TRBJ1-1; D not certain. The germline V gene has CDR1 SNHLY and CDR2 FYNNEI. This CDR3 contains 14 residues. With 5 bases removed from V and 4 bases from J, the gap between germline ends came to 14 bases. Here the CDR3 DNA reads TGTGCCAGCAGTAGGACCCCCGCTAGCACTGAAGCTTTCTTT. Translating it yields CASSRTPASTEAFF.

About this clonotype itself: One base away lies a much larger clone, so this may be a sequencing read error. The gene calls are TRBV6-1 and TRBJ1-5; possibly TRBD1 for D (5 bases). CDR3 length equals 15 residues. CDR1 and CDR2 from the germline V gene are MNHNS and SASEGT. The CDR3 spells CASGEVPGYGQPQHF. Written as DNA, the CDR3 is TGTGCCAGCGGTGAAGTTCCAGGGTACGGGCAGCCCCAGCATTTT.

This clonotype occurred many times. The J gene is TRBJ2-7, the V gene TRBV7-9, with D perhaps assigned TRBD1 or TRBD2 (5 bases each). CDR3 length: 15 amino acids. The germline V gene has CDR1 SEHNR and CDR2 FQNEAQ (reference sequence). V lost 5 bases, J lost 3 bases, and 17 bases lay in between. As DNA, the CDR3 is TGTGCCAGCAGCCAGGACGGGGACGTTTTCTACGAGCAGTACTTC. Its protein product is CASSQDGDVFYEQYF.

This clonotype was recorded at least ten times. V is TRBV30 and J is TRBJ2-5; 7 bases match TRBD2. CDR3 size: 12 residues. V gave up 4 bases and J gave up 3 bases; unmatched junction bases: 2. Germline V CDR1 and CDR2: GTSNPN, SVGIG (reference sequence). The CDR3, as DNA: TGTGCCTGGAAGCGGGGAAAAGAGACCCAGTACTTC. Protein product: CAWKRGKETQYF.

The chain carries TRBV9 and TRBJ2-1, with a tentative D call TRBD2 (7 bases). The CDR3 runs to 16 residues. Germline-derived CDR1 and CDR2 are SGDLS and YYNGEE. V was shortened by 1 base and J by 4 bases, with 15 bases between the two germline ends. Written as DNA, the CDR3 is TGTGCCAGCAGCGTAAGGACTAGGGGGGGGTACAATGAGCAGTTCTTC. Amino acids: CASSVRTRGGYNEQFF.

This clonotype came up once. The chain combines TRBV3-1 with TRBJ2-5, with D hard to call. There are 13 residues in the CDR3. V was cut by 1 base and J by 2 bases, with 5 bases left in between. Germline values: CDR1 LGHDT, CDR2 YNNKEL (reference sequence). The DNA for the CDR3 is TGTGCCAGCAGCCAAGCTACACAAGAGACCCAGTACTTC. Encoded protein: CASSQATQETQYF.

CDR3 DNA: TGTGCCAGCAGCCAGGACAGGGGGAGGGAGACCCAGTACTTC. Protein sequence: CASSQDRGRETQYF. The chain has TRBV5-7 and TRBJ2-5; 10 nucleotides align to TRBD1. TRBV5-7 is identified as an open reading frame with a role that is uncertain. CDR3 length: 14 residues. The V segment lost 4 bases and the J segment 5 bases; nucleotides outside the gene matches: 5.

The rearrangement joins TRBV29-1 to TRBJ1-2; D remains unclear. This CDR3 spans 11 amino acids. With 4 bases removed from V and 5 bases from J, the gap between germline ends came to 8 bases. CDR1 and CDR2 from the germline V gene are SQVTM and ANQGSEA. The CDR3 bases are TGCAGCGTTGCCCAAGGTTATGGCTACACCTTC. Translating gives CSVAQGYGYTF.

Ten or more counts support this clonotype. This rearrangement joins TRBV13 to TRBJ1-6; D is unclear. Germline lookup yields CDR1 PRHDT and CDR2 FYEKMQ (reference sequence). Trimming took off 5 bases at V and 9 bases at J, with 17 bases between the two ends. The CDR3 runs 15 residues. The CDR3 DNA follows: TGTGCCAGCAGCGCAGGTTTGGTGGCGAGTTCACCCCTCCACTTT. Translated, it gives CASSAGLVASSPLHF.

This clonotype has a count of ten or more. This sequence joins TRBV3-1 and TRBJ1-3, with TRBD1 as a possible D gene (5 bases). The CDR3 has 17 amino acids. V lost 0 bases and J 0 bases, leaving 12 bases between the germline ends. Germline-derived CDR1 and CDR2 are LGHDT and YNNKEL (reference sequence). The chain's CDR3 is CASSQDPGLTSGNTIYF. DNA of the CDR3: TGTGCCAGCAGCCAAGATCCGGGACTGACCTCTGGAAACACCATATATTTT.